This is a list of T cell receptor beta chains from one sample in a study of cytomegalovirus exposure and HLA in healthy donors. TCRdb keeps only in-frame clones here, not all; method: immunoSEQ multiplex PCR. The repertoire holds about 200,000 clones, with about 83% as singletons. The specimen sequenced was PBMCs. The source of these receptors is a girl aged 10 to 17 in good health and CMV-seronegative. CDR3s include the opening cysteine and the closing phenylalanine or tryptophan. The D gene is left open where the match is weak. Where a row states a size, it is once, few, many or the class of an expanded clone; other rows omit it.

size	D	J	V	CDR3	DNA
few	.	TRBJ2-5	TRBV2	CASSEVTVQETQYF	TGTGCCAGCAGTGAAGTGACAGTTCAGGAGACCCAGTACTTC
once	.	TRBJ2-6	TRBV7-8	CASRPATGIEANVLTF	TGTGCCAGCAGGCCTGCAACAGGGATAGAGGCCAACGTCCTGACTTTC
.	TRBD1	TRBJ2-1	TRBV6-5	CASSYSGTGVNEQFF	TGTGCCAGCAGTTACTCTGGGACAGGGGTCAATGAGCAGTTCTTC
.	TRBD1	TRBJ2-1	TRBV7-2	CASSGTGTGTYNEQFF	TGTGCCAGCAGTGGTACCGGGACAGGGACCTACAATGAGCAGTTCTTC
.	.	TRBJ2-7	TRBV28	CASQLTSYEQYF	TGTGCCAGCCAGTTAACCTCCTACGAGCAGTACTTC
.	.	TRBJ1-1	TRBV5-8	CASSLVRGNTEAFF	TGTGCCAGCAGCTTAGTGCGAGGGAACACTGAAGCTTTCTTT
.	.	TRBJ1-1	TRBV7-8	CASSPIGVPNTEAFF	TGTGCCAGCAGCCCGATCGGGGTCCCGAACACTGAAGCTTTCTTT
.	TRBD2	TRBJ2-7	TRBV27	CASSLKAGGSSYEQYF	TGTGCCAGCAGTTTAAAGGCGGGGGGGAGCTCCTACGAGCAGTACTTC
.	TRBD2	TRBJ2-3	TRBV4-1	CASSQDFLAGSTDTQYF	TGCGCCAGCAGCCAAGATTTTCTAGCGGGTAGCACAGATACGCAGTATTTT
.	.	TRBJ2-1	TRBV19	CASSMGRGHSYNEQFF	TGTGCCAGTAGTATGGGGCGGGGGCACTCCTACAATGAGCAGTTCTTC
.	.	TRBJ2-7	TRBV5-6	CASSQGQRNFGLGQYF	TGTGCCAGCAGCCAAGGACAGCGTAATTTTGGTTTAGGGCAGTACTTC
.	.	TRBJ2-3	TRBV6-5	CASSYIRASTDTQYF	TGTGCCAGCAGTTATATTCGAGCGTCTACAGATACGCAGTATTTT
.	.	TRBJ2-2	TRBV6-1	CASKEGNTGELFF	TGTGCCAGCAAGGAGGGCAACACCGGGGAGCTGTTTTTT
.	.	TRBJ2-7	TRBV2	CASKGETYEQYF	TGTGCCAGCAAGGGGGAGACCTACGAGCAGTACTTC
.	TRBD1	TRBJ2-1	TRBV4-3	CASSRTGVYNEQFF	TGCGCCAGCAGCCGAACAGGGGTCTACAATGAGCAGTTCTTC
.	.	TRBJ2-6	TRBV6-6	CASSGNSGANVLTF	TGTGCCAGCTCAGGGAACTCTGGGGCCAACGTCCTGACTTTC
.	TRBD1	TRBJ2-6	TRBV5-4	CASSFGQGAAGANVLTF	TGTGCCAGCAGCTTTGGACAGGGTGCGGCTGGGGCCAACGTCCTGACTTTC
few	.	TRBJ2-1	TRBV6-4	CASSSTSNNEQFF	TGTGCCAGCAGCTCAACCTCTAACAATGAGCAGTTCTTC
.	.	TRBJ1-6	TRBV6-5	CASSYFVQGHPPTLHF	TGTGCCAGCAGTTACTTCGTCCAAGGACACCCGCCAACCCTCCACTTT
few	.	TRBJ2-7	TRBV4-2	CASSQGRDEQYF	TGTGCCAGCAGCCAAGGGAGGGACGAGCAGTACTTC
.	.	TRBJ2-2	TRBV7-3	CASSLEGFPGELFF	TGTGCCAGCAGCTTAGAGGGATTCCCCGGGGAGCTGTTTTTT
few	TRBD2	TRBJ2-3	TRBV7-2	CASSSGLAGTDTQYF	TGTGCCAGCAGCTCGGGACTAGCGGGAACAGATACGCAGTATTTT
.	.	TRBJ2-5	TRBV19	CASSIGQLWGAETQYF	TGTGCCAGTAGTATCGGACAGTTGTGGGGCGCGGAGACCCAGTACTTC
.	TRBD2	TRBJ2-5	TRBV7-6	CASSLAGSGGAETQYF	TGTGCCAGCAGCTTAGCTGGAAGCGGGGGGGCGGAGACCCAGTACTTC
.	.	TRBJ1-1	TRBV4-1	CASSQDRLGTFEAFF	TGCGCCAGCAGCCAAGATCGGTTGGGCACCTTTGAAGCTTTCTTT
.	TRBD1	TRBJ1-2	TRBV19	CASSHTGGASVYGYTF	TGTGCCAGTAGTCATACAGGGGGCGCATCGGTCTATGGCTACACCTTC
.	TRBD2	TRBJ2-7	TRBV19	CASRYTSGASYEQYF	TGTGCCAGTAGGTACACTAGCGGGGCGTCCTACGAGCAGTACTTC
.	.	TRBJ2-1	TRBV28	CASSLPQISASNEQFF	TGTGCCAGCAGTTTACCCCAAATTAGCGCCTCCAATGAGCAGTTCTTC
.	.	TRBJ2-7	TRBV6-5	CASSYLMGYEQYF	TGTGCCAGCAGTTACCTTATGGGCTACGAGCAGTACTTC
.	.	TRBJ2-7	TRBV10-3	CAISGRGRSYEQYF	TGTGCCATCAGTGGTCGGGGAAGATCCTACGAGCAGTACTTC
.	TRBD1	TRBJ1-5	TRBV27	CASSFSAQGSRSNQPQHF	TGTGCCAGCAGTTTCAGCGCACAGGGGTCGAGAAGCAATCAGCCCCAGCATTTT
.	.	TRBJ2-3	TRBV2	CASSVGSSTDTQYF	TGTGCCAGCAGCGTGGGTAGCAGCACAGATACGCAGTATTTT
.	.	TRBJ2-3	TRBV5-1	CASSLGIRGYTDTQYF	TGCGCCAGCAGCTTGGGCATAAGGGGTTACACAGATACGCAGTATTTT
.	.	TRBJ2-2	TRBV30	CASAAENTGELFF	TGTGCCTCGGCGGCAGAAAACACCGGGGAGCTGTTTTTT
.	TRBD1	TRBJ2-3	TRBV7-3	CASSLGGQGADTQYF	TGTGCCAGCAGCTTAGGGGGACAGGGGGCAGATACGCAGTATTTT
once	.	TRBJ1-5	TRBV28	CASSLLRPRTGGQPQHF	TGTGCCAGCAGTTTGCTCCGCCCGCGGACGGGAGGTCAGCCCCAGCATTTT
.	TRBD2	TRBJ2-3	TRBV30	CAWATGLAGGDTQYF	TGTGCCTGGGCGACCGGACTAGCGGGAGGAGATACGCAGTATTTT
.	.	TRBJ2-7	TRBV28	CASRSLIQGTGYEQYF	TGTGCCAGCAGGTCCCTTATTCAGGGAACGGGCTACGAGCAGTACTTC
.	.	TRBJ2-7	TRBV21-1	CASSKVDSGVEQYF	TGTGCCAGCAGCAAAGTCGATAGCGGGGTCGAGCAGTACTTC
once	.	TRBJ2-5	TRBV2	CASYRERETQYF	TGTGCCAGCTACAGGGAGCGGGAGACCCAGTACTTC
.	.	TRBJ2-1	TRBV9	CASSVAGASYNEQFF	TGTGCCAGCAGCGTAGCCGGTGCTTCCTACAATGAGCAGTTCTTC
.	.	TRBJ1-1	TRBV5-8	CASSGKGWWNTEAFF	TGTGCCAGCAGCGGAAAGGGGTGGTGGAACACTGAAGCTTTCTTT
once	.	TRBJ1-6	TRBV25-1	CASSDSGVRPLHF	TGTGCCAGCAGTGATTCAGGGGTCCGGCCCCTCCACTTT
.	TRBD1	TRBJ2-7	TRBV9	CASTAAGGSDEQYF	TGTGCCAGCACCGCGGCAGGGGGTTCGGACGAGCAGTACTTC
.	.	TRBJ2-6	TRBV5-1	CASSLYSGANVLTF	TGCGCCAGCAGCTTGTATTCTGGGGCCAACGTCCTGACTTTC
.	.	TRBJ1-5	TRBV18	CATSHSQGYQPQHF	TGTGCCACCTCACACTCCCAGGGGTATCAGCCCCAGCATTTT
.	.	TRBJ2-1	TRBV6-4	CASSDSPYTAGIYNEQFF	TGTGCCAGCAGTGACTCCCCTTATACTGCGGGGATATACAATGAGCAGTTCTTC
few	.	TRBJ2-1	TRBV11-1	CASRLGRLTYNEQFF	TGTGCCAGCAGGCTGGGGCGGCTAACCTACAATGAGCAGTTCTTC
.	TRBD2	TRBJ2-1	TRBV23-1	CASSRSSAGGSDNEQFF	TGCGCCAGCAGTCGGTCGTCGGCGGGGGGGTCTGACAATGAGCAGTTCTTC
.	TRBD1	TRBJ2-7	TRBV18	CASSPVTGGRYEQYF	TGTGCCAGCTCACCCGTGACAGGGGGCAGATACGAGCAGTACTTC
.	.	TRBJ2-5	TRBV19	CASSIVDRVSETQYF	TGTGCCAGTAGTATAGTTGACCGGGTATCGGAGACCCAGTACTTC
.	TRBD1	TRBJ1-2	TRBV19	CASSIQGAPNYGYTF	TGTGCCAGTAGTATACAGGGGGCTCCTAACTATGGCTACACCTTC
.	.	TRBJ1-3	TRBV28	CASRLRGSGSGNTIYF	TGTGCCAGCAGGCTGCGGGGGTCGGGGTCTGGAAACACCATATATTTT
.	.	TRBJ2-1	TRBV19	CASSQTRTSNEQFF	TGTGCCAGTAGTCAGACTCGCACCTCGAATGAGCAGTTCTTC